This record concerns one T cell receptor beta chain sequence. The data belong to a study of radiotherapy plus CTLA-4 blockade in lung cancer. Background on the study: Disease control was achieved by approximately 30% of patients, and objective responses by 18%.

Germline assignment: CDR1 LNHDA and CDR2 SQIVND (reference sequence). The V gene end was trimmed by 9 bases and the J gene end by 0 bases; junction bases not matched to a gene: 9. The CDR3 has 16 residues. Sequencing was performed with immunoSEQ multiplex PCR; in TCRdb, only in-frame clones are kept and a portion is missing. The sample lists fewer than 95,000 clones, roughly four fifths seen once, with around 0.8% in the top ten. The material was peripheral blood, obtained from a patient treated with radiotherapy plus ipilimumab. The receptor was derived from a human donor with non-small cell lung cancer who had stable disease on radiotherapy plus ipilimumab. The V gene is TRBV19, the J gene TRBJ2-1; TRBD2 matches at 9 bases. CDR3 nucleotide sequence: TGTGCCAGCTTTGGGGTAGCGGGAGCCTCCTACAATGAGCAGTTCTTC. Translated: CASFGVAGASYNEQFF. Combining the CDR3 with reference TRBV19 and TRBJ2-1 gives the whole variable domain DGGITQSPKYLFRKEGQNVTLSCEQNLNHDAMYWYRQDPGQGLRLIYYSQIVNDFQKGDIAEGYSVSREKKESFPLTVTSAQKNPTAFYLCASFGVAGASYNEQFFGPGTRLTVL.